The 20 T cell receptor beta chains reported below all come from one sample, sequenced in a study of PD-1 blockade in classical Hodgkin lymphoma. Profiling relied on immunoSEQ multiplex PCR, and the TCRdb table lists in-frame clones only, not all of them. The table lists 17,000 or so clones, about nine tenths of them singletons. Time point noted: newly diagnosed, previously untreated cHL patient sample. Sequenced material: peripheral blood mononuclear cells (PBMCs). The receptors stem from a human donor with classical Hodgkin lymphoma.

CDR3 sequence (DNA): TGTGCCAGCAGCCACAGACAGGGTCGGACTGAAGCTTTCTTT. Encoded protein: CASSHRQGRTEAFF. The rearrangement links TRBV5-5 to TRBJ1-1; 7 bases fit TRBD1. After removal of 4 bases from V and 5 bases from J, the junction contained 8 bases not matched to a gene. This CDR3 contains 14 residues. CDR1 is SGHKS, CDR2 YYEKEE, per germline (reference sequence).

The V call is TRBV5-1, the J call TRBJ2-5; possible D gene TRBD2, 5 bases. The V gene's germline CDR1 is SGHRS and CDR2 YFSETQ. V was cut by 7 bases and J by 2 bases, with 15 bases left in between. The CDR3 is 14 residues long. The CDR3 DNA is TGCGCCAGCGCGGTCAGCGGCGGTCAAGAGACCCAGTACTTC. Protein product: CASAVSGGQETQYF.

In DNA, the CDR3 is TGTGCCAGCAGTGAAGCGTACAGGGGGCATGGCTACACCTTC. Translated, it gives CASSEAYRGHGYTF. The chain employs TRBV6-1 and TRBJ1-2; 9 positions agree with TRBD1. The CDR3 has 14 amino acids. The germline V gene encodes CDR1 MNHNS and CDR2 SASEGT. Losses at the gene ends were 0 bases for V and 6 bases for J; bases not matched to a gene: 2.

J is TRBJ2-3 and V is TRBV2; 10 bases align to TRBD2. Germline V gene data show CDR1 as SNHLY and CDR2 as FYNNEI. V lost 7 bases to trimming and J lost 5 bases; unmatched junction nucleotides: 18. CDR3 length: 18 amino acids. The DNA of the CDR3 is TGTGCCAGCACTCTGGGACAGCAAGCGGGAGGGGAAAAAGATACGCAGTATTTT. It yields the protein CASTLGQQAGGEKDTQYF.

The rearrangement links TRBV28 to TRBJ2-7, with D possibly TRBD2 on 6 matching bases. The CDR3 runs to 15 residues. Germline CDR1 and CDR2: MDHEN and SYDVKM. Trimming took off 2 bases at V and 6 bases at J, with 17 bases between the two ends. The CDR3 DNA reads as TGTGCCAGCAGTTTAATTAGAGTTGCGGGACCCGAGCAGTACTTC. It is translated as CASSLIRVAGPEQYF.

The chain is built from TRBV18 and TRBJ2-7, with 7 positions matching TRBD2. CDR3 length: 14 amino acids. V lost 2 bases and J lost 3; bases outside the gene matches: 4. Germline CDR1 KGHSH, CDR2 LQKENI. CDR3 bases: TGTGCCAGCTCACCAGCGGGAGCGTACTACGAGCAGTACTTC. Protein: CASSPAGAYYEQYF.

This clone was seen a single time. The chain is built from TRBV5-5 and TRBJ2-6; the D is unclear. Trimming took 0 bases from V and 4 from J, leaving 14 bases between them. CDR1 SGHKS and CDR2 YYEKEE come from the germline V gene (reference sequence). The CDR3 covers 17 residues. CDR3 sequence (DNA): TGTGCCAGCAGCTTGGAGGCCACTCCCATCGGGGCCAACGTCCTGACTTTC. Translating gives CASSLEATPIGANVLTF.

The DNA for the CDR3 is TGTGCCAGCAGCTTAGATCCAGCGGGAGGAACAGATACGCAGTATTTT. Protein: CASSLDPAGGTDTQYF. The chain has TRBV7-2 and TRBJ2-3, with 9 bases identical to TRBD2. With V trimmed by 1 base and J by 3 bases, 5 bases remained unmatched. CDR1 and CDR2 from the germline V gene are SGHTA and FQGNSA. This CDR3 region has 16 residues.

This clone was found a few times. The chain couples TRBV6-1 to TRBJ2-7, with D perhaps TRBD2 (5 bases). The CDR3 is 13 residues long. V dropped 7 bases and J dropped 2 bases, with 12 bases sitting between them. Germline lookup yields CDR1 MNHNS and CDR2 SASEGT. CDR3 DNA sequence: TGTGCCAGCAACGGACTCCTTGCCTACGAGCAGTACTTC. It translates to CASNGLLAYEQYF.

The chain has TRBV18 and TRBJ2-3, with TRBD1 matching over 10 bases. The CDR3 has 17 amino acids. J was trimmed by 2 bases and V by 3 bases; bases with no gene match: 8. From germline, CDR1 is KGHSH and CDR2 LQKENI. The CDR3 bases are TGTGCCAGCTCACCGAGGACAGGGGGTACCCTCACAGATACGCAGTATTTT. This translates into CASSPRTGGTLTDTQYF.

This clone has only one observation. The chain carries TRBV7-9 and TRBJ2-3, with D possibly matching TRBD2 (6 bases). CDR1 is SEHNR and CDR2 is FQNEAQ in the germline V gene (reference sequence). This CDR3 has 13 amino acids. Deletions cut 5 bases from V and 4 bases from J, with 10 bases between. The CDR3 spells CASSPPSADTQYF. The CDR3 region has the DNA TGTGCCAGCAGCCCCCCTAGCGCAGATACGCAGTATTTT.

The V and J genes are TRBV21-1 and TRBJ1-3; the DNA was not used to check the table's D call, TRBD1. TRBV21-1 is recorded as a pseudogene. This CDR3 region has 22 residues. CDR3 nucleotides: TGTGCCAGCAGCAAGAAAAGTGGGACAGGGGGCGGAGGACTCCTCTCTGGAAACACCATATATTTT. Its protein product is CASSKKSGTGGGGLLSGNTIYF.

The chain recombines TRBV16 with TRBJ2-1; 9 nucleotides agree with TRBD1. The germline CDR1 and CDR2 sequences are KGHSY and FQNENV. CDR3 size: 16 residues. V lost 4 bases to trimming and J lost 0 bases; unmatched junction nucleotides: 4. CDR3 residues: CASSRGTGSSYNEQFF. CDR3 in DNA: TGTGCCAGCAGCCGTGGGACAGGGAGCTCCTACAATGAGCAGTTCTTC.

This clone showed up just once. The rearrangement joins TRBV7-8 to TRBJ2-2; D may be TRBD1 or TRBD2 (5 bases each). CDR1 and CDR2 from the germline V gene are SGHVS and FQNEAQ. The CDR3 spans 14 residues. The V end was cut by 6 bases, the J end by 2 bases, with 10 bases between. The CDR3 DNA is TGTGCCAGCAGGGGACCGATTAACACCGGGGAGCTGTTTTTT. Amino acids: CASRGPINTGELFF.

This rearrangement joins TRBV5-5 to TRBJ2-7; no firm D call. The CDR3 extends over 11 amino acids. Germline assignment: CDR1 SGHKS and CDR2 YYEKEE (reference sequence). The V gene lost 1 base and the J gene lost 7 bases, with 6 bases spanning the gap. The CDR3 bases are TGTGCCAGCAGCTTGACCCAAGAGCAGTACTTC. Its translation is CASSLTQEQYF.

V gene TRBV5-6 combines with J gene TRBJ2-3; 9 bases are a match to TRBD2. Unmatched junction bases numbered 4, after V lost 4 bases and J lost 1 base. Per the germline V gene, CDR1 is SGHDT and CDR2 is YYEEEE. This CDR3 has 15 residues. The CDR3 DNA reads TGTGCCAGCAGCCTGAGGACTAGCGGCACAGATACGCAGTATTTT. This sequence encodes CASSLRTSGTDTQYF. Using reference TRBV5-6 and TRBJ2-3 for the parts outside the CDR3, the full variable domain is DAGVTQSPTHLIKTRGQQVTLRCSPKSGHDTVSWYQQALGQGPQFIFQYYEEEERQRGNFPDRFSGHQFPNYSSELNVNALLLGDSALYLCASSLRTSGTDTQYFGPGTRLTVL.

This chain joins TRBV27 and TRBJ1-2, with D possibly matching TRBD1 (6 bases). The CDR3 extends over 16 amino acids. Germline loops: CDR1 MNHEY, CDR2 SMNVEV (reference sequence). Deletions cut 2 bases from V and 2 bases from J, with 15 bases between. The CDR3 loop is CASSLKTGTINYGYTF. Here the CDR3 DNA reads TGTGCCAGCAGTTTAAAGACAGGAACAATCAACTATGGCTACACCTTC.

V is TRBV28 and J is TRBJ2-1; tentatively, D is TRBD1 (5 bases). Looked up from germline, CDR1 is MDHEN and CDR2 is SYDVKM. This CDR3 region has 13 residues. V was trimmed by 11 bases and J by 1 base, leaving 12 bases between them. CDR3 in DNA: TGTGCCGTACCAGGGATATCCTACAATGAGCAGTTCTTC. Protein product: CAVPGISYNEQFF.

J is TRBJ1-4 and V is TRBV4-1; a weak D match, TRBD1 (6 bases). The germline V gene encodes CDR1 MGHRA and CDR2 YSYEKL. This CDR3 is built from 16 residues. V dropped 2 bases and J dropped 3 bases, with 13 bases sitting between them. DNA of the CDR3: TGCGCCAGCAGCCAAAATTTCAGGGGAGCTAATGAAAAACTGTTTTTT. Translation: CASSQNFRGANEKLFF.

The chain recombines TRBV28 with TRBJ1-1; a possible D gene is TRBD1 (5 bases). The V and J ends lost 7 bases and 1 base respectively, with 10 bases between them. CDR3 length: 13 amino acids. Germline-derived CDR1 and CDR2 are MDHEN and SYDVKM. The CDR3 protein is CASILGGNTEAFF. The CDR3 DNA follows: TGTGCCAGCATCCTGGGGGGGAACACTGAAGCTTTCTTT.